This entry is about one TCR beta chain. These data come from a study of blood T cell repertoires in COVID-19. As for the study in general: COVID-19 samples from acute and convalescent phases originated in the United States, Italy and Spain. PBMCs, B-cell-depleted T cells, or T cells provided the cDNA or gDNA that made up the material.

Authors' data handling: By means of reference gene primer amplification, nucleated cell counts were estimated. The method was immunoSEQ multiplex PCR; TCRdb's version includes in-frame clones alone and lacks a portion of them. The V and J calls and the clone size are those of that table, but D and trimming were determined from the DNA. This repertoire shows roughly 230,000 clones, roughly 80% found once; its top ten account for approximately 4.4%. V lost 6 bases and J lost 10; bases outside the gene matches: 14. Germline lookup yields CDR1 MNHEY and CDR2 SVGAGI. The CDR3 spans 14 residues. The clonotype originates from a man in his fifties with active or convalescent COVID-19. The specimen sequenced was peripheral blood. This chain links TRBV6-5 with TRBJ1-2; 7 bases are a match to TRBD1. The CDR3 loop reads CASRPYRDSPFYTF. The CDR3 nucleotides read TGTGCCAGCAGGCCGTACAGGGACAGCCCATTCTACACCTTC.